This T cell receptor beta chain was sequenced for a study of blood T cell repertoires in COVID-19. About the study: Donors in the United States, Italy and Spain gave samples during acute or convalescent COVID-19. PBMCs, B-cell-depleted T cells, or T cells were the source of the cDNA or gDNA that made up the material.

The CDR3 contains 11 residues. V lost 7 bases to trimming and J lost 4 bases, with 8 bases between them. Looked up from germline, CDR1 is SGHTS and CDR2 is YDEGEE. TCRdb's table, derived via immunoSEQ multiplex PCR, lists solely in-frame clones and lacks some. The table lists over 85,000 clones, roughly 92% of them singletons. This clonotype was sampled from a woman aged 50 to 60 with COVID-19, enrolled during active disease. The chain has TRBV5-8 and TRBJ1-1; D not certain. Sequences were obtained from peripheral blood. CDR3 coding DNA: TGTGCCAGCCTAGGTTTCACTGAAGCTTTCTTT. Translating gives CASLGFTEAFF.